This T cell receptor beta chain was retrieved from a study of Graves' ophthalmopathy and Graves' hyperthyroidism. Study information: Peripheral blood sampling preceded any treatment and occurred at initial diagnosis.

The CDR3 is 13 residues long. V lost 7 bases and J lost 0, with 7 bases in between. Points from the study as a whole: Most expanded clonotypes from thyroid (those above 0.001 frequency) were also found in blood.

On this clonotype: Its antigen remains unidentified.

Active ophthalmopathy (CAS at least 3, NOSPECS at least 4), lasting under 3 months. As the starting material, roughly 9.7 ml of fresh peripheral blood yielded the PBMCs. Investigators amplified TCR beta CDR3 regions from RNA transcripts. The library came from an HTBI-primed first-round RT-PCR and a second-round multiplex PCR. TCRdb re-derived calls from the multiplex PCR reads in MiXCR, one entry per CDR3 protein. Here the sample spans about 400,000 distinct CDR3 sequences, about 16% being singletons. The gene calls are TRBV12-3 or TRBV12-4 and TRBJ1-3; no definite D call. This TCR came from a woman aged 18 to 35 with Graves' ophthalmopathy. Sequencing used peripheral blood. The DNA for the CDR3 is TGTGCCAGCACCATCCTCTCTGGAAACACCATATATTTT. Translation gives CASTILSGNTIYF.